This TCR beta chain is drawn from a study of read filtering for tumor transcriptome and immune sequencing. About the research overall: RNA-seq yielded only about 75 to 1,400 TCR reads, IR-seq about 4.05 to 11 million. General study findings and limits: Single-read clonotypes: about 81.9% of IR-seq clonotypes (roughly 3.5% of reads), more than 70% of RNA-seq clonotypes (around 48% of reads).

Deletions cut 1 base from V and 4 bases from J, with 9 bases between. Per germline, CDR1 SGHKS and CDR2 YYEKEE (reference sequence). The CDR3 covers 14 residues. From about 400 ng of RNA, a library with molecular barcoded alpha/delta and beta/gamma adaptors was made. TCRdb reprocessed the reads via MiXCR and lists one record per CDR3 protein. The sample lists 30,000 to 40,000 distinct CDR3 sequences, 13% to 15% occurring once. Many counts were recorded for this clonotype. Its antigen is not identified. The rearrangement uses TRBV5-5 and TRBJ1-5; the D is unclear. The sequenced sample was a population of CD138-negative cells sorted from bone marrow. The source of this sequence is a donor aged 40 or older with multiple myeloma. CDR3 coding DNA: TGTGCCAGCAGCTTGTCGACACGAAATCAGCCCCAGCATTTT. Translated: CASSLSTRNQPQHF.